Listed below are T cell receptor beta chains from one sample, sequenced in a study of shared clonotypes between healthy human individuals. Using immunoSEQ multiplex PCR, the repertoire was profiled, and TCRdb retains in-frame clones only, with some absent. Of 1,400,000 or so clones detected, roughly 98.5% appear once; the ten largest clones hold 0.3% to 0.45%. Material: naive CD4+ T cells sorted from blood. The source is a man aged 30 to 39 in good health. Both conserved end residues are part of each CDR3. D genes are given only for firm matches. Size is stated for part of the rows, as once, few or many counts, or as a class when the clone is expanded.

clone_size j_call v_call d_call cdr3_nt cdr3_aa
- TRBJ2-7 TRBV9 - TGTGCCAGCAGCGTAGGGGCTAGGGGTACCTACGAGCAGTACTTC CASSVGARGTYEQYF
- TRBJ2-1 TRBV10-3 TRBD1 TGTGCCATAAGACAGGGGACGAACAATGAGCAGTTCTTC CAIRQGTNNEQFF
- TRBJ2-7 TRBV5-1 TRBD1 TGCGCCAGCAGCACCCTCCGGGACAGGGGGCCTTACGAGCAGTACTTC CASSTLRDRGPYEQYF
- TRBJ2-1 TRBV6-5 - TGTGCCAGCAGTTTTGGAGTCCCGGCCTACAATGAGCAGTTCTTC CASSFGVPAYNEQFF
once TRBJ2-7 TRBV19 - TGTGCCAGTAGTACGCAGGGCGCCGAGCAGTACTTC CASSTQGAEQYF
once TRBJ1-2 TRBV28 - TGTGCCAGCAGAAGCACTCGGGCCATGAGTGGCTACACCTTC CASRSTRAMSGYTF
- TRBJ2-3 TRBV4-2 TRBD2 TGTGCCAGCAGCCAAGACCCTAGCGGGAGAGCAGATACGCAGTATTTT CASSQDPSGRADTQYF
once TRBJ2-1 TRBV4-3 TRBD2 TGCGCCAGCAGCCCAGGGGCGCGGGAGGGCCTTTATGAGCAGTTCTTC CASSPGAREGLYEQFF
- TRBJ2-1 TRBV29-1 TRBD2 TGCAGCGTCCCCAAGCGGGATCTTTTGGATGAGCAGTTCTTC CSVPKRDLLDEQFF
- TRBJ2-1 TRBV15 TRBD1 TGTGCCACCAGCAGCCCGGACAGGGCAAACTCCTACAATGAGCAGTTCTTC CATSSPDRANSYNEQFF
few TRBJ2-2 TRBV30 - TGTGCCTGGAGCCCCACCGGGGAGCTGTTTTTT CAWSPTGELFF
- TRBJ2-5 TRBV15 - TGTGCCACCAGCAGGGGCTCCCAAGAGACCCAGTACTTC CATSRGSQETQYF
- TRBJ2-5 TRBV6-6 - TGTGCCAGCAGTTACCCCGGGCCCTCTGCGGAGACCCAGTACTTC CASSYPGPSAETQYF
- TRBJ2-2 TRBV9 TRBD2 TGTGCCAGCGCATATGGCGGGAGCCTGAACACCGGGGAGCTGTTTTTT CASAYGGSLNTGELFF
- TRBJ1-4 TRBV25-1 - TGTGCCAGCAGTGAATCAGTTGGGGGAGTGGTCTATTTT CASSESVGGVVYF
- TRBJ1-5 TRBV5-8 - TGTGCCAGCAGCTTGTCGGCATATAGCAATCAGCCCCAGCATTTT CASSLSAYSNQPQHF
- TRBJ2-1 TRBV18 - TGTGCCAGCTCACAGGAATTCTCCTACAATGAGCAGTTCTTC CASSQEFSYNEQFF
- TRBJ2-1 TRBV11-2 TRBD2 TGTGCCAGCAGCTTACTCAGCGGGAGTAGATATGAGCAGTTCTTC CASSLLSGSRYEQFF
- TRBJ1-2 TRBV19 TRBD1 TGTGCCAGTAGTCCCTTCGACAGGGGAAGATTTGGCTACACCTTC CASSPFDRGRFGYTF
- TRBJ2-1 TRBV27 - TGTGCCAGCAGTCCCCGGACTAACTCCTACAATGAGCAGTTCTTC CASSPRTNSYNEQFF
- TRBJ2-1 TRBV14 - TGTGCCAGCAGCCAAGATCGTTTCGGTGAGCAGTTCTTC CASSQDRFGEQFF
- TRBJ2-7 TRBV7-6 TRBD1 TGTGCCAGCAGCTTAGTGTCCGGGACAGGGGGTTCCTACGAGCAGTACTTC CASSLVSGTGGSYEQYF
- TRBJ2-3 TRBV10-3 TRBD2 TGTGCCATCAGTGAGTCCCTCCCCCTAGCGGGCAACACAGATACGCAGTATTTT CAISESLPLAGNTDTQYF
- TRBJ2-1 TRBV9 - TGTGCCAGCTCACGGGGTGAGCAGTTCTTC CASSRGEQFF
- TRBJ2-5 TRBV29-1 TRBD1 TGCAGCGTCGGGACAGCTCAAGAGACCCAGTACTTC CSVGTAQETQYF
- TRBJ2-1 TRBV7-2 - TGTGCCAGCAGCTTAGCGGCGTCCTCCTACAATGAGCAGTTCTTC CASSLAASSYNEQFF
- TRBJ2-3 TRBV27 - TGTGCCAGCAGTTTCTTCATGGTGGGTAGCACAGATACGCAGTATTTT CASSFFMVGSTDTQYF
- TRBJ2-7 TRBV7-5 - TGTGTCAGAAGCCCTAGCGGACTACCTAGCTACGAGCAGTACTTC CVRSPSGLPSYEQYF
once TRBJ2-7 TRBV5-1 TRBD2 TGCGCCAGCAGCTTCAACAGGGCCCTAGCGGGAGGACGGTACGAGCAGTACTTC CASSFNRALAGGRYEQYF
- TRBJ2-3 TRBV15 - TGTGCCACCAGCAGAGTGGGGGGAGGTACAGATACGCAGTATTTT CATSRVGGGTDTQYF
- TRBJ2-2 TRBV4-2 - TGTGCCAGCAGCCTAACAGGGAATATTAACACCGGGGAGCTGTTTTTT CASSLTGNINTGELFF
- TRBJ1-5 TRBV9 - TGTGCCAGCAGCGCCGGACCCGGGCGGGACAGCAATCAGCCCCAGCATTTT CASSAGPGRDSNQPQHF
- TRBJ1-5 TRBV4-3 - TGCGCCAGCAGCCAAGATCTTGACAGGCAGAATCAGCCCCAGCATTTT CASSQDLDRQNQPQHF
- TRBJ2-2 TRBV28 - TGTGCCAGCAGTTTACCCGAGGGGCCCGGGGAGCTGTTTTTT CASSLPEGPGELFF
- TRBJ1-1 TRBV2 - TGTGCCAGCATTGTGCAGGGGCGGGGGACTGAAGCTTTCTTT CASIVQGRGTEAFF
- TRBJ1-2 TRBV18 - TGTGCCAGCTCACCACTCAGGGAAGTTAGGGATGGCTACACCTTC CASSPLREVRDGYTF
- TRBJ1-5 TRBV28 - TGTGCCAGCGGCGTCTATAGCAATCAGCCCCAGCATTTT CASGVYSNQPQHF
- TRBJ2-2 TRBV10-2 - TGCGCCAGCAGCCAGGCACAGGGCGTTGGCCCCGGGGAGCTGTTTTTT CASSQAQGVGPGELFF
- TRBJ2-3 TRBV7-9 TRBD2 TGTGCCAGCGAGATTGGGGCTAGCGGGACCACAGATACGCAGTATTTT CASEIGASGTTDTQYF
- TRBJ2-2 TRBV19 - TGTGCCAGTAGTATGGTAGCTGGCGGGGAGCTGTTTTTT CASSMVAGGELFF